This TCR beta chain was captured by sequencing in a study of technical replicates of blood from a handful of donors. The junction had 5 bases not matched to a gene; V was cut back by 5 bases and J by 2 bases. Per germline, CDR1 SGHNT and CDR2 YENEEA. There are 16 residues in the CDR3. Assay used: immunoSEQ multiplex PCR; TCRdb lists only in-frame clones, some missing. The sample consists of about 85,000 clones, roughly 94% of them appearing once. This clone was detected a few times. This TCR was sampled from a human donor in good health. The V and J genes are TRBV11-3 and TRBJ2-5; 13 bases match TRBD2. Input material: T cells isolated from PBMCs. Here the CDR3 DNA reads TGTGCCAGCAGCCAAGGACTAGCGGGAGCACAAGAGACCCAGTACTTC. Translation: CASSQGLAGAQETQYF.